The rows below give T cell receptor beta chains drawn from one sample of a study of blood T cell repertoires in COVID-19. The protocol was immunoSEQ multiplex PCR, while the TCRdb copy is restricted to in-frame clones and leaves out a portion. The table shows approximately 250,000 clones, with over 90% occurring only once. The sample consisted of peripheral blood. The receptors originated from a man aged 25-45 years with COVID-19, enrolled during active disease. CDR3s include the opening cysteine and the closing phenylalanine or tryptophan.

v_call	j_call	cdr3_aa
TRBV9	TRBJ1-4	CASAQGDPTNEKLFF
TRBV7-9	TRBJ1-5	CASSPGTGGSNQPQHF
TRBV5-1	TRBJ2-7	CASSLDRSYEQYF
TRBV7-3	TRBJ1-1	CASSQGGNTEAFF
TRBV6-5	TRBJ1-3	CASSYMRGSSGNTIYF
TRBV6-2/TRBV6-3	TRBJ1-2	CASSSPGQNNYGYTF
TRBV9	TRBJ2-1	CASSGDYEQFF
TRBV7-6	TRBJ1-6	CASSLSGNHSPLHF
TRBV3-1/TRBV3-2	TRBJ1-2	CASSGRQGPNYGYTF
TRBV3-1/TRBV3-2	TRBJ2-3	CASSQAFRTDTQYF
TRBV10-1	TRBJ2-7	CASRRGLAGATSYEQYF